The 9 T cell receptor beta chains listed next were all sequenced from one sample in a study of blood T cell repertoires in COVID-19. Data came from immunoSEQ multiplex PCR; TCRdb stores just in-frame clones and leaves some out. The profile covers about 150,000 clones, with more than 75% appearing a single time and 13% taken by the ten largest. Material: peripheral blood. All receptors derive from a man aged 55 to 70 with active or convalescent COVID-19.

The chain joins TRBV6-2 or TRBV6-3 to TRBJ2-3; 9 nucleotides match TRBD2. Germline CDR1 is MNHEY and CDR2 is SVGEGT. V was pared by 2 bases and J by 8 bases, with 5 bases of the junction left unmatched. There are 14 residues in the CDR3. The CDR3 spells CASSYLAGSGTQYF. CDR3 sequence (DNA): TGTGCCAGCAGTTACCTAGCGGGATCCGGTACGCAGTATTTT.

The rearrangement links TRBV9 to TRBJ2-1; the match to TRBD2 covers 10 bases. CDR1 and CDR2 (germline): SGDLS, YYNGEE. The CDR3 covers 18 residues. V shed 0 bases, J shed 0 bases, and the junction held 6 bases outside the gene matches. The CDR3 loop reads CASSVVGSGGLSYNEQFF. The CDR3, as DNA: TGTGCCAGCAGCGTAGTGGGTAGCGGGGGGCTCTCCTACAATGAGCAGTTCTTC.

A single count supports this clone. The chain links TRBV6-5 to TRBJ2-1, with TRBD1 matching 7 bases. The CDR3 is made up of 14 amino acids. Germline V gene sequence: CDR1 MNHEY, CDR2 SVGAGI. The V segment lost 5 bases and the J segment 12 bases; nucleotides outside the gene matches: 13. CDR3 sequence: CASSRRTGGVGQFF. The CDR3 coding sequence is TGTGCCAGCAGTCGAAGGACAGGAGGAGTAGGGCAGTTCTTC.

This chain connects TRBV6-2 or TRBV6-3 to TRBJ2-7; possible D gene TRBD2, 7 bases. The CDR3 extends over 15 amino acids. Germline values: CDR1 MNHEY, CDR2 SVGEGT. Trimming removed 2 bases from V and 4 bases from J, with 15 bases in between. Here the CDR3 reads CASSYGGAGNYEQYF. CDR3 in DNA: TGTGCCAGCAGTTACGGGGGGGCAGGGAATTACGAGCAGTACTTC.

Concerning this clone: Its ends do not fully match the called genes, so a read error is possible. The J gene is TRBJ2-1, the V gene TRBV11-2, with a tentative D call TRBD1 (9 bases). Germline CDR1 and CDR2: SGHAT and FQNNGV. The CDR3 runs to 14 residues. CDR3 coding DNA: TGTGCCAGCAGTTTAGCGGGACAGGGCAATGAGCAGTTCTTC. Its protein is CASSLAGQGNEQFF.

This rearrangement joins TRBV7-3 to TRBJ1-6; tentative D call: TRBD1 (5 bases). Trimming took off 1 base at V and 6 bases at J, with 10 bases between the two ends. CDR1 is SGHTA and CDR2 is FQGTGA in the germline V gene. This CDR3 spans 15 amino acids. CDR3 bases: TGTGCCAGCAGCTTAATTGCCGGGGGTAATTCACCCCTCCACTTT. It yields the protein CASSLIAGGNSPLHF.

The V gene is TRBV4-3, the J gene TRBJ2-3; D gene ambiguous. The CDR3 length is 16 residues. Trimming took off 6 bases at V and 0 bases at J, with 16 bases between the two ends. Germline CDR1 and CDR2: LGHNA and YSLEER. The CDR3 bases are TGCGCCAGCAGGGAAAGTGCCGGGTCTAGCACAGATACGCAGTATTTT. This encodes CASRESAGSSTDTQYF.

The J gene is TRBJ1-1, the V gene TRBV18; the match to TRBD1 covers 7 bases. CDR1 KGHSH and CDR2 LQKENI come from the germline V gene. The trim removed 3 bases at V and 1 base at J, leaving 2 bases unmatched. The CDR3 totals 14 residues. The chain's CDR3 is CASSPGQANTEAFF. The CDR3 coding sequence is TGTGCCAGCTCACCCGGACAGGCGAACACTGAAGCTTTCTTT.

The chain is built from TRBV5-1 and TRBJ2-5; a weak D match, TRBD2 (5 bases). Per germline, CDR1 SGHRS and CDR2 YFSETQ. This CDR3 spans 17 amino acids. V lost 4 bases, J lost 1 base, and 20 bases lay in between. CDR3 DNA: TGCGCCAGCAGCGGAGGAAGGAGTCGTACCCCCCAAGAGACCCAGTACTTC. Its translation: CASSGGRSRTPQETQYF.